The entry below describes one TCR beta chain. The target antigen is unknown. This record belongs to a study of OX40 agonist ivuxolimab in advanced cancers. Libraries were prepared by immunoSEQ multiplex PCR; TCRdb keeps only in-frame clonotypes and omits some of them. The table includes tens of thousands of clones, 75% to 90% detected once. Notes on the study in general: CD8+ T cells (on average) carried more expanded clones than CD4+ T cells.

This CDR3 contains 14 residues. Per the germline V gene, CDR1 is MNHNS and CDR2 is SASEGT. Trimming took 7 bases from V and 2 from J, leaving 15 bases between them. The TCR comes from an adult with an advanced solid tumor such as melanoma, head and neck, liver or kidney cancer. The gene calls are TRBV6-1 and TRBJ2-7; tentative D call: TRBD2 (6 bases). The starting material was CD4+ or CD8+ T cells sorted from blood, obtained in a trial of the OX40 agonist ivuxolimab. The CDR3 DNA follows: TGTGCCAGCACCGCCTTGTCGGGAGCCTACGAGCAGTACTTC. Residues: CASTALSGAYEQYF.